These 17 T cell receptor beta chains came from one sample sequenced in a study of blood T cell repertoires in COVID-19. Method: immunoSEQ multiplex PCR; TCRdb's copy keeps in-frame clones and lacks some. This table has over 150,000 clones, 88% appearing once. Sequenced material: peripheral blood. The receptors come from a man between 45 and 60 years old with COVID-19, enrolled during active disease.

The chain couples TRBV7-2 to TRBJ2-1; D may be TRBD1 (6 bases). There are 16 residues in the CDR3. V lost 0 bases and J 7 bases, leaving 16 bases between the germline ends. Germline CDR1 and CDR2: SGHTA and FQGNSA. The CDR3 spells CASSLAGTTRGNEQFF. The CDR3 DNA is TGTGCCAGCAGCTTAGCGGGAACCACTAGGGGGAATGAGCAGTTCTTC.

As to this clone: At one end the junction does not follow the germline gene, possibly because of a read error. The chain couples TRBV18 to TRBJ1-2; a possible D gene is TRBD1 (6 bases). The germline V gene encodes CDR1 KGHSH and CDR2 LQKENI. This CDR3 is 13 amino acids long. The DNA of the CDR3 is TGTGCCAGCTCCCCACAGGACAGCTATGGCTACACCTTC. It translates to CASSPQDSYGYTF.

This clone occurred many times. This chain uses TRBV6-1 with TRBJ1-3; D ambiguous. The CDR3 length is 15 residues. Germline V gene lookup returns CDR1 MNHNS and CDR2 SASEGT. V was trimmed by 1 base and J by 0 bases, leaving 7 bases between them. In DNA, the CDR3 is TGTGCCAGCAGTGAAGAACTTTACTCTGGAAACACCATATATTTT. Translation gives CASSEELYSGNTIYF.

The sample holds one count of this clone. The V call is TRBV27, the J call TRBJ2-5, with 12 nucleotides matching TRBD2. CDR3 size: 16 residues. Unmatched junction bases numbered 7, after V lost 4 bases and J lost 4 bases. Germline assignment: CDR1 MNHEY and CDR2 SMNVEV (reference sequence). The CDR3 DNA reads TGTGCCAGCAGTTCACCTAGCGGGAGGGCCGGAGAGACCCAGTACTTC. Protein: CASSSPSGRAGETQYF.

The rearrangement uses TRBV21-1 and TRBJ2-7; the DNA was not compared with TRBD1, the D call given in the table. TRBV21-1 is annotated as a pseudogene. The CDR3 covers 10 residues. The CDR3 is CASSRQVPYF. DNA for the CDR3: TGTGCCAGCAGCAGACAAGTTCCGTACTTC.

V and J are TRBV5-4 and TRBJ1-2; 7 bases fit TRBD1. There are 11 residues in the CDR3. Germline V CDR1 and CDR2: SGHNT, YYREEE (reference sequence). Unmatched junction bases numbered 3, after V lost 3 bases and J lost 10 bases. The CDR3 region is CASSSRGTYTF. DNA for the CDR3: TGTGCCAGCAGCTCCAGGGGGACCTACACCTTC.

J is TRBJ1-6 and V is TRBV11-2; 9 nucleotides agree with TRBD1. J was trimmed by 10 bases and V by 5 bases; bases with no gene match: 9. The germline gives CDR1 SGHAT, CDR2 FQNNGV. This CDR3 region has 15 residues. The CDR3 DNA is TGTGCCAGCAGCCTACGGGACAGGGTGAACTCACCCCTCCACTTT. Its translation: CASSLRDRVNSPLHF.

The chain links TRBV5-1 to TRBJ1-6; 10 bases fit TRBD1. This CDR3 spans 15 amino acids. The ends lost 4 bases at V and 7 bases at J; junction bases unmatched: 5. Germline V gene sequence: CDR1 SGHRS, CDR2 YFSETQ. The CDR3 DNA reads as TGCGCCAGCAGCATAGACAGGGGGCGGAATTCACCCCTCCACTTT. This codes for CASSIDRGRNSPLHF.

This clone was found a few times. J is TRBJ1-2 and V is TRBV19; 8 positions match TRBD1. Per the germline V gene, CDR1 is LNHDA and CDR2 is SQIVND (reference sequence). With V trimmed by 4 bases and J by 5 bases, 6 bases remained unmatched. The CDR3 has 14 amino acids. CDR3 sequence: CASSTQGQAYGYTF. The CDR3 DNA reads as TGTGCCAGTAGTACCCAGGGACAGGCATATGGCTACACCTTC.

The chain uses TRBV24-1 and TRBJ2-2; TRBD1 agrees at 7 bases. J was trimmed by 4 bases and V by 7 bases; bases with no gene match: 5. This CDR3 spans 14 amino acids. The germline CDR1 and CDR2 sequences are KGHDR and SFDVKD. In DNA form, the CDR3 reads TGTGCCACCAGACAGGGGTTAAGCACCGGGGAGCTGTTTTTT. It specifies CATRQGLSTGELFF.

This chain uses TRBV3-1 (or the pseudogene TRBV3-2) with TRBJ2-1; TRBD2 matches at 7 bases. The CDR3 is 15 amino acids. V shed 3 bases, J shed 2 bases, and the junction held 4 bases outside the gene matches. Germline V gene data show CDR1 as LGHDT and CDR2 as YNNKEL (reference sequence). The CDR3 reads CASSHLAVTYNEQFF. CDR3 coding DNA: TGTGCCAGCAGCCATCTAGCGGTAACCTACAATGAGCAGTTCTTC.

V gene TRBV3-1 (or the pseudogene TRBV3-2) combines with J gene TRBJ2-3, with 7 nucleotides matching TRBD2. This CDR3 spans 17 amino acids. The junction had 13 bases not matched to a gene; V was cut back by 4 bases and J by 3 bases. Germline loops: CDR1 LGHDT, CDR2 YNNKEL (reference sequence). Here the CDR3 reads CASSPLTRLAPTDTQYF. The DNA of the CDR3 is TGTGCCAGCAGCCCCCTTACTCGACTAGCTCCGACAGATACGCAGTATTTT.

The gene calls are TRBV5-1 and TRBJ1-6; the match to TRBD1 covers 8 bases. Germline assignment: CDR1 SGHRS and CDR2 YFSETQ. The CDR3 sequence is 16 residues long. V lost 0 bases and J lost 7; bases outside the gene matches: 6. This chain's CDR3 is CASSLVPGQANSPLHF. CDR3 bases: TGCGCCAGCAGCTTGGTTCCGGGACAGGCCAATTCACCCCTCCACTTT.

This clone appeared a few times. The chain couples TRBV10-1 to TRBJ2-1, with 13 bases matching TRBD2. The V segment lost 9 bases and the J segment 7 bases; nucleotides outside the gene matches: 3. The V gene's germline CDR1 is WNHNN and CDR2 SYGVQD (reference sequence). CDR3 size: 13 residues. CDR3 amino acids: CASGTSGTNEQFF. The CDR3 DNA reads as TGCGCCAGTGGGACTAGCGGGACTAATGAGCAGTTCTTC.

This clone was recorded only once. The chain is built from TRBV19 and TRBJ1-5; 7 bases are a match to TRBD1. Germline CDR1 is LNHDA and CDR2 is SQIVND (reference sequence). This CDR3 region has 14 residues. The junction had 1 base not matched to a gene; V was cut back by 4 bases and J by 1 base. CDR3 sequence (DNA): TGTGCCAGTAGTAAGGGGGCGAGCAATCAGCCCCAGCATTTT. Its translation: CASSKGASNQPQHF.

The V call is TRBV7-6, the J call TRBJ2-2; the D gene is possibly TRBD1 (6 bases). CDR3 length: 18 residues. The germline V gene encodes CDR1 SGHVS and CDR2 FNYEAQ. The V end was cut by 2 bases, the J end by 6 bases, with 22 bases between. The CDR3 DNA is TGTGCCAGCAGCTTATTAGCCCGCAGGGGCGCAGGGGCCGGGGAGCTGTTTTTT. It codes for CASSLLARRGAGAGELFF.

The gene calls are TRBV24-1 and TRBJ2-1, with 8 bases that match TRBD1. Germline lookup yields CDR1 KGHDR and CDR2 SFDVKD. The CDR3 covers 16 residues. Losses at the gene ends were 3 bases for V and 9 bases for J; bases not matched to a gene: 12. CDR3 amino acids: CATSDGTGRHFFEQFF. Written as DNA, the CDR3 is TGTGCCACCAGTGATGGGACAGGCCGGCACTTTTTTGAGCAGTTCTTC.